These 28 T cell receptor beta chains originate from one sample sequenced in a study of technical replicates of blood from several donors (TCRdb year 2017). The library was produced with the immunoSEQ multiplex PCR assay. This immuneACCESS table, as held by TCRdb, lists in-frame sequences with V and J called but not all clones. Of the missing ones, under half trace to an unresolved V gene in checked studies; the others have no known cause. The sample profile shows 95,000 to 100,000 clones; nearly 96% of them were found once. Jointly, the top ten make up roughly 0.19% of the sample. The sample was T cells isolated from PBMCs. The source of these receptors is a human donor in good health.

The chain employs TRBV2 and TRBJ2-3, with a weak D call TRBD1 (6 bases). The CDR3 consists of 14 residues. Germline loops: CDR1 SNHLY, CDR2 FYNNEI. Trimming removed 7 bases at V and 0 bases at J, with 11 bases between. The CDR3 spells CASTGAPSTDTQYF. The CDR3 DNA follows: TGTGCCAGCACAGGGGCCCCGAGCACAGATACGCAGTATTTT.

The chain links TRBV29-1 to TRBJ2-7; no reliable D call. The V gene lost 4 bases and the J gene lost 7 bases, with 11 bases spanning the gap. The germline V gene has CDR1 SQVTM and CDR2 ANQGSEA. The CDR3 spans 11 residues. CDR3 loop: CSVVAVWEQYF. CDR3 nucleotides: TGCAGCGTTGTGGCTGTTTGGGAGCAGTACTTC.

This clone was seen a single time. This chain uses TRBV6-1 with TRBJ1-1, with unresolved D. Looked up from germline, CDR1 is MNHNS and CDR2 is SASEGT. The CDR3 is 12 amino acids. V was trimmed by 6 bases and J by 1 base, leaving 6 bases between them. The CDR3 is CASSNPNTEAFF. For the CDR3, the DNA is TGTGCCAGCAGCAATCCGAACACTGAAGCTTTCTTT.

J is TRBJ2-5 and V is TRBV11-2, with 8 bases that match TRBD1. CDR3 length: 15 residues. The germline CDR1 and CDR2 sequences are SGHAT and FQNNGV. Trimming took 5 bases from V and 2 from J; bases not matched to a gene: 7. The CDR3 sequence is CASSATGAAQETQYF. The CDR3, as DNA: TGTGCCAGCAGCGCGACAGGGGCCGCGCAAGAGACCCAGTACTTC.

This clone has a single count. This sequence joins TRBV4-1 and TRBJ2-7; D remains unclear. The CDR3 length is 17 residues. V lost 3 bases and J 2 bases, leaving 20 bases between the germline ends. Germline CDR1 and CDR2: MGHRA and YSYEKL. The CDR3 region is CASSHHFLGVGPYEQYF. CDR3 bases: TGCGCCAGCAGCCACCATTTCCTAGGAGTCGGCCCCTACGAGCAGTACTTC.

The chain combines TRBV27 with TRBJ2-7; 11 bases agree with TRBD2. Germline V gives CDR1 MNHEY, CDR2 SMNVEV (reference sequence). V lost 3 bases and J lost 2; bases outside the gene matches: 6. The CDR3 sequence is 16 residues long. The CDR3 DNA reads TGTGCCAGCAGTTTTCGATATAGCGGGAGGGCCTACGAGCAGTACTTC. Translating it yields CASSFRYSGRAYEQYF.

The chain uses TRBV2 and TRBJ1-1; the D is unclear. Trimming shortened V by 5 bases and J by 3 bases, and 7 bases separated the two germline ends. The CDR3 sequence is 12 residues long. CDR1 is SNHLY, CDR2 FYNNEI, per germline. CDR3 region: CASSPGDTEAFF. The CDR3 DNA follows: TGTGCCAGCAGTCCAGGCGACACTGAAGCTTTCTTT.

Here the CDR3 reads CASSPDSLTDTQYF. CDR3 bases: TGCGCCAGCAGCCCGGACAGCCTCACAGATACGCAGTATTTT. The gene calls are TRBV5-1 and TRBJ2-3; perhaps TRBD1 as D (6 bases). CDR3 length: 14 amino acids. Germline CDR1 SGHRS, CDR2 YFSETQ. Trimming shortened V by 4 bases and J by 2 bases, and 11 bases separated the two germline ends.

The V and J genes are TRBV29-1 and TRBJ1-2; D remains ambiguous. From germline, CDR1 is SQVTM and CDR2 ANQGSEA. This CDR3 has 13 residues. The CDR3 DNA is TGCACGGTCCGATTGGACTTCAACGGGGGCTACACCTTC. The encoded protein is CTVRLDFNGGYTF.

V and J are TRBV19 and TRBJ2-1; TRBD2 is a possible D gene (5 bases). Germline CDR1 LNHDA, CDR2 SQIVND (reference sequence). Trimming shortened V by 10 bases and J by 6 bases, and 10 bases separated the two germline ends. The CDR3 runs 11 residues. The CDR3 spells CATREGNEQFF. The DNA for the CDR3 is TGTGCCACCCGAGAGGGCAATGAGCAGTTCTTC.

The chain employs TRBV2 and TRBJ2-7; possible D gene TRBD2, 5 bases. V dropped 6 bases and J dropped 2 bases, with 14 bases sitting between them. CDR1 and CDR2 (germline): SNHLY, FYNNEI. The CDR3 loop spans 14 amino acids. The CDR3 spells CASRAQDGTYEQYF. In DNA form, the CDR3 reads TGTGCCAGCAGGGCTCAGGACGGGACCTACGAGCAGTACTTC.

The chain links TRBV28 to TRBJ1-1; TRBD1 aligns across 7 bases. Germline lookup yields CDR1 MDHEN and CDR2 SYDVKM. J was trimmed by 7 bases and V by 2 bases; bases with no gene match: 7. The CDR3 is 14 amino acids. CDR3 amino acids: CASSLRIGTVEAFF. Here the CDR3 DNA reads TGTGCCAGCAGTTTAAGGATAGGGACAGTTGAAGCTTTCTTT.

The J gene is TRBJ2-1, the V gene TRBV7-6; 9 bases fit TRBD2. The CDR3 length is 15 residues. The germline V gene has CDR1 SGHVS and CDR2 FNYEAQ. Trimming took 4 bases from V and 4 from J; bases not matched to a gene: 5. The CDR3 is CASSSRTSVYNEQFF. CDR3 nucleotide sequence: TGTGCCAGCAGCTCCCGGACTAGCGTTTACAATGAGCAGTTCTTC.

The gene calls are TRBV7-8 and TRBJ2-5; 15 positions agree with TRBD2. CDR1 is SGHVS, CDR2 FQNEAQ, per germline. The J segment lost 4 bases and the V segment lost 5 bases, leaving 8 bases of the junction unmatched. The CDR3 covers 17 residues. The CDR3 region has the DNA TGTGCCAGCAGCCCAGGGACTAGCGGGAGGCCCCGAGAGACCCAGTACTTC. Translated: CASSPGTSGRPRETQYF.

The chain couples TRBV5-4 to TRBJ2-7, with a possible D match to TRBD1 (6 bases). V gave up 0 bases and J gave up 1 base, with 11 bases separating them. Germline CDR1 and CDR2: SGHNT and YYREEE (reference sequence). The CDR3 is 15 amino acids. The CDR3 is CASSLGTGLSYEQYF. The CDR3, as DNA: TGTGCCAGCAGCTTGGGCACAGGGCTTTCCTACGAGCAGTACTTC.

The J gene is TRBJ2-3, the V gene TRBV11-3; 9 positions agree with TRBD1. The junction had 3 bases not matched to a gene; V was cut back by 4 bases and J by 4 bases. The germline V gene has CDR1 SGHNT and CDR2 YENEEA. The CDR3 totals 14 residues. CDR3 nucleotide sequence: TGTGCCAGCAGCTCCAGACAGGGGGCAGATACGCAGTATTTT. Protein: CASSSRQGADTQYF.

The V call is TRBV7-9, the J call TRBJ2-7; TRBD2 might be the D (6 bases). The V end lost 3 bases, the J end lost 6 bases, and 15 bases lay between the germline ends. The CDR3 is 14 amino acids. Germline lookup yields CDR1 SEHNR and CDR2 FQNEAQ (reference sequence). CDR3 in amino acids: CASSLGVRGIEQYF. DNA of the CDR3: TGTGCCAGCAGCTTGGGGGTTCGGGGGATCGAGCAGTACTTC.

The sample holds one count of this clone. Here the CDR3 DNA reads TGTGCCACCAGCAGAGAGCGGGAGATGAGCTCCTACGAGCAGTACTTC. Encoded protein: CATSREREMSSYEQYF. The chain joins TRBV15 to TRBJ2-7; 7 nucleotides align to TRBD2. CDR3 length equals 16 residues. Germline V CDR1 and CDR2: LNHNV, YYDKDF (reference sequence). The trim removed 0 bases at V and 0 bases at J, leaving 5 bases unmatched.

The gene calls are TRBV11-2 and TRBJ2-1; 9 bases agree with TRBD1. CDR3 length equals 15 residues. Germline V gene sequence: CDR1 SGHAT, CDR2 FQNNGV. Losses at the gene ends were 1 base for V and 8 bases for J; bases not matched to a gene: 6. The CDR3 DNA reads TGTGCCAGCAGCTTAGGCCCTGACAGGGGGGATGAGCAGTTCTTC. Amino acid sequence: CASSLGPDRGDEQFF.

This sequence joins TRBV5-6 and TRBJ2-2; TRBD2 aligns across 11 bases. This CDR3 is built from 16 residues. The V and J ends lost 5 bases and 6 bases, in that order; junction bases with no gene match: 9. Germline CDR1 reads SGHDT; CDR2 reads YYEEEE. CDR3 in amino acids: CASSFPGTSGSGELFF. CDR3 coding DNA: TGTGCCAGCAGTTTTCCCGGGACTAGCGGTTCCGGGGAGCTGTTTTTT.

The V and J genes are TRBV6-5 and TRBJ2-1; possibly TRBD1 for D (6 bases). V shed 4 bases and J shed 12 bases, with 19 bases lying between them. The CDR3 is 14 amino acids. CDR1 and CDR2 from the germline V gene are MNHEY and SVGAGI. CDR3 residues: CASSWEPPLGAQFF. The CDR3 region has the DNA TGTGCCAGCAGTTGGGAACCCCCACTGGGGGCGCAGTTCTTC.

The V gene is TRBV5-6, the J gene TRBJ2-3; 9 bases map to TRBD1. The CDR3 is 19 amino acids. J gave up 2 bases and V 1 base, and 14 bases lay outside the gene matches. Germline assignment: CDR1 SGHDT and CDR2 YYEEEE. CDR3: CASSLLYGTGSYHTDTQYF. The CDR3, as DNA: TGTGCCAGCAGCTTGTTGTACGGGACAGGGTCCTACCACACAGATACGCAGTATTTT.

This clone has a single count. The rearrangement joins TRBV28 to TRBJ2-5, with a possible D match to TRBD2 (6 bases). CDR1 MDHEN and CDR2 SYDVKM come from the germline V gene. The CDR3 covers 16 residues. V was cut by 5 bases and J by 4 bases, with 20 bases left in between. The CDR3 DNA sequence: TGTGCCAGCAGTAACATTCCGGGACTCTTGGGAGAGACCCAGTACTTC. Protein product: CASSNIPGLLGETQYF. The full variable domain, with the rest looked up from reference TRBV28 and TRBJ2-5, is DVKVTQSSRYLVKRTGEKVFLECVQDMDHENMFWYRQDPGLGLRLIYFSYDVKMKEKGDIPEGYSVSREKKERFSLILESASTNQTSMYLCASSNIPGLLGETQYFGPGTRLLVL.

The table lists this clone with a count of one. The chain couples TRBV29-1 to TRBJ2-1; TRBD2 aligns across 8 bases. The CDR3 is made up of 14 amino acids. The ends lost 3 bases at V and 7 bases at J; junction bases unmatched: 8. Germline assignment: CDR1 SQVTM and CDR2 ANQGSEA. CDR3 in DNA: TGCAGCGTTGATCATCGACTAGCGAGAAATGAGCAGTTCTTC. Residues: CSVDHRLARNEQFF.

The chain recombines TRBV27 with TRBJ1-1, with TRBD1 as a possible D gene (6 bases). Trimming left V 6 bases short and J 0 bases short, with 11 bases between. The CDR3 consists of 14 residues. CDR1 and CDR2 from the germline V gene are MNHEY and SMNVEV (reference sequence). Here the CDR3 DNA reads TGTGCCAGCAGCGTACAGGGTTTGAACACTGAAGCTTTCTTT. Protein product: CASSVQGLNTEAFF.

This clone was found once. Mismatch with germline at one junction end may stem from a read error. The same CDR3 also results from other DNA sequences found in this sample. The chain uses TRBV29-1 and TRBJ2-3, with a weak D call TRBD2 (6 bases). The V gene's germline CDR1 is SQVTM and CDR2 ANQGSEA. The CDR3 consists of 16 residues. CDR3: CSVWKVGSGEKDTQYF. The CDR3 coding sequence is TGTAGCGTTTGGAAAGTTGGCTCGGGAGAAAAAGATACGCAGTATTTT.

V gene TRBV11-3 combines with J gene TRBJ1-1; D unresolved. V was trimmed by 1 base and J by 10 bases, leaving 16 bases between them. CDR3 length equals 14 residues. Germline V gives CDR1 SGHNT, CDR2 YENEEA. The DNA of the CDR3 is TGTGCCAGCAGCTTAGTTGGTGGAACAGTTGGAGCTTTCTTT. Protein product: CASSLVGGTVGAFF.

V and J are TRBV6-1 and TRBJ1-5; weak D call: TRBD1 (5 bases). This CDR3 spans 13 amino acids. Germline V gives CDR1 MNHNS, CDR2 SASEGT. The V end was cut by 6 bases, the J end by 3 bases, with 9 bases between. CDR3 in amino acids: CASRGGDNQPQHF. The CDR3 coding sequence is TGTGCCAGCAGAGGAGGGGACAATCAGCCCCAGCATTTT.